This T cell receptor (beta chain) was identified during a study of shared clonotypes between healthy human individuals. Germline-derived CDR1 and CDR2 are SGDLS and YYNGEE. CDR3 size: 15 residues. The trim removed 0 bases at V and 9 bases at J, leaving 3 bases unmatched. Sequencing used immunoSEQ multiplex PCR; TCRdb keeps in-frame clones, though not all of them. This table holds approximately 2.4 million clones, around 95% found once. Regarding this clone: This same CDR3 is encoded by further DNA sequences in the sample.

The sequence was collected from a man aged 18 to 35 in good health. Sequenced material: naive CD4+ T cells sorted from blood. Subset described: CD45RA+ positively selected. The chain joins TRBV9 to TRBJ1-6, with 10 positions matching TRBD1. CDR3: CASSVATGGGSPLHF. The CDR3 nucleotides read TGTGCCAGCAGCGTAGCGACAGGGGGCGGTTCACCCCTCCACTTT.